This T cell receptor (beta chain) was profiled in a study of patients and donors after allogeneic stem cell transplantation. This clonotype was seen repeatedly, ten times or more. MiXCR, run by TCRdb on the RT-PCR reads, gives a single entry per CDR3 protein. This sample has 200,000 to 250,000 distinct CDR3 sequences; 13% to 15% occur once, and the top ten carry about 9.9%. Germline assignment: CDR1 SGDLS and CDR2 YYNGEE. V was clipped by 3 bases and J by 1 base, with 7 bases between them. The CDR3 consists of 13 residues. This sequence joins TRBV9 and TRBJ1-1; D is perhaps TRBD1 (5 bases). The sequenced sample consisted of blood, either unsorted or a sorted T cell fraction (not recorded which). This sequence was found in a human donor who was either an allogeneic HSCT recipient or a stem cell or donor lymphocyte infusion donor (not recorded which). It is not recorded whose cells these are; they may come from a transplant donor. The CDR3 DNA reads as TGTGCCAGCAGCGGACAGCAGAACACTGAAGCTTTCTTT. Translated, it gives CASSGQQNTEAFF.